This passage covers 12 T cell receptor beta chains from one sample sequenced in a study of blood T cell repertoires in COVID-19. Sequencing used immunoSEQ multiplex PCR; TCRdb keeps in-frame clones, though not all of them. The table has a few hundred thousand clones, approximately 88% seen once. The sample was PBMCs or T cells enriched from blood (not recorded which). Receptors originate from a middle-aged woman with acute COVID-19.

The CDR3 nucleotides are TGTGCCAGCACCGTATTACAGGGTCGGGGTGAAAAACTGTTTTTT. Translated: CASTVLQGRGEKLFF. The rearrangement uses TRBV11-2 and TRBJ1-4; D might be TRBD1 (6 bases). CDR1 SGHAT and CDR2 FQNNGV come from the germline V gene. V dropped 7 bases and J dropped 7 bases, with 19 bases sitting between them. This CDR3 has 15 amino acids. The entire variable domain, with the rest obtained from reference TRBV11-2 and TRBJ1-4, is as follows: EAGVAQSPRYKIIEKRQSVAFWCNPISGHATLYWYQQILGQGPKLLIQFQNNGVVDDSQLPKDRFSAERLKGVDSTLKIQPAKLEDSAVYLCASTVLQGRGEKLFFGSGTQLSVL.

The chain combines TRBV7-9 with TRBJ2-1, with a possible D match to TRBD2 (6 bases). CDR1 and CDR2 (germline): SEHNR, FQNEAQ (reference sequence). V lost 2 bases to trimming and J lost 4 bases, with 12 bases between them. The CDR3 length is 15 residues. For the CDR3, the DNA is TGTGCCAGCAGCTTATGGGGGGAGAAGTACAATGAGCAGTTCTTC. Its protein is CASSLWGEKYNEQFF. Combining the CDR3 with reference TRBV7-9 and TRBJ2-1 gives the whole variable domain DTGVSQNPRHKITKRGQNVTFRCDPISEHNRLYWYRQTLGQGPEFLTYFQNEAQLEKSRLLSDRFSAERPKGSFSTLEIQRTEQGDSAMYLCASSLWGEKYNEQFFGPGTRLTVL.

As regards this clone: At one of its ends the junction is not consistent with the germline gene, which may arise from a read error. The V and J genes are TRBV11-2 and TRBJ2-3; 7 nucleotides line up with TRBD2. Germline values: CDR1 SGHAT, CDR2 FQNNGV. The CDR3 covers 12 residues. CDR3 nucleotides: TGTGCCAGCAGCTTAAATTTTGCGGGACTAAAGTTT. Translated, it gives CASSLNFAGLKF.

This chain joins TRBV5-1 and TRBJ2-3; 10 positions match TRBD2. CDR1 is SGHRS and CDR2 is YFSETQ in the germline V gene. The CDR3 runs 15 residues. V was pared by 2 bases and J by 2 bases, with 2 bases of the junction left unmatched. The CDR3 protein is CASSFLAGVTDTQYF. As DNA, the CDR3 is TGCGCCAGCAGCTTCCTAGCGGGGGTCACAGATACGCAGTATTTT. The full variable domain, completed using reference TRBV5-1 and TRBJ2-3, is KAGVTQTPRYLIKTRGQQVTLSCSPISGHRSVSWYQQTPGQGLQFLFEYFSETQRNKGNFPGRFSGRQFSNSRSEMNVSTLELGDSALYLCASSFLAGVTDTQYFGPGTRLTVL.

This clone has only a few counts. The CDR3 loop reads CASSLMEVGSYGEQYF. In DNA form, the CDR3 reads TGTGCCAGCAGCCTCATGGAGGTAGGGAGTTACGGCGAGCAGTACTTC. This chain connects TRBV11-2 to TRBJ2-7; weak D call: TRBD2 (5 bases). Trimming removed 5 bases at V and 6 bases at J, with 23 bases between. Germline values: CDR1 SGHAT, CDR2 FQNNGV. The CDR3 sequence is 16 residues long.

The chain uses TRBV18 and TRBJ2-7; possible D gene TRBD2, 5 bases. CDR1 and CDR2 from the germline V gene are KGHSH and LQKENI. Between the trimmed V and J ends, which lost 3 bases and 4 bases, there was a span of 16 bases. CDR3 size: 15 residues. This chain's CDR3 is CASSPDAGLHYEQYF. CDR3 coding DNA: TGTGCCAGCTCACCCGATGCAGGACTCCATTACGAGCAGTACTTC.

The rearrangement links TRBV5-6 to TRBJ2-1; a possible D gene is TRBD2 (6 bases). V was trimmed by 5 bases and J by 4 bases, leaving 22 bases between them. The CDR3 sequence is 17 residues long. Looked up from germline, CDR1 is SGHDT and CDR2 is YYEEEE. The CDR3 spells CASSTGGVSTAYNEQFF. The CDR3 bases are TGTGCCAGCAGTACCGGAGGGGTCTCGACCGCATACAATGAGCAGTTCTTC.

The chain uses TRBV4-3 and TRBJ2-1; tentative D call: TRBD2 (6 bases). V lost 1 base to trimming and J lost 4 bases, with 17 bases between them. This CDR3 has 17 amino acids. Germline CDR1 is LGHNA and CDR2 is YSLEER. The CDR3 nucleotides read TGCGCCAGCAGCCAAGGGCTAGCCTTCGGGGGATACAATGAGCAGTTCTTC. It specifies CASSQGLAFGGYNEQFF.

The CDR3 reads CASKGQGAGGELFF. The CDR3 region has the DNA TGTGCCAGCAAGGGACAGGGGGCAGGCGGGGAGCTGTTTTTT. The chain recombines TRBV6-5 with TRBJ2-2; 12 nucleotides line up with TRBD1. V lost 7 bases, J lost 7 bases, and 4 bases stayed unmatched. From germline, CDR1 is MNHEY and CDR2 SVGAGI. The CDR3 contains 14 residues.

The gene calls are TRBV9 and TRBJ2-1, with 7 bases fitting TRBD2. The V and J ends lost 2 bases and 6 bases, in that order; junction bases with no gene match: 14. Germline values: CDR1 SGDLS, CDR2 YYNGEE. The CDR3 length is 17 residues. CDR3 nucleotides: TGTGCCAGCAGCGTCGCCCCAAGAGCGGGGCCTGGCAATGAGCAGTTCTTC. Protein product: CASSVAPRAGPGNEQFF.

The chain uses TRBV6-1 and TRBJ2-7, with a weak D call TRBD1 (6 bases). CDR1 and CDR2 from the germline V gene are MNHNS and SASEGT. Trimming removed 2 bases from V and 6 bases from J, with 11 bases in between. This CDR3 contains 13 residues. This chain's CDR3 is CASSENSGVEQYF. The CDR3 nucleotides read TGTGCCAGCAGTGAAAATTCAGGGGTCGAGCAGTACTTC.

The chain employs TRBV23-1 and TRBJ1-2; 7 bases agree with TRBD1. TRBV23-1 is given ORF status, its function remaining uncertain. The trim removed 0 bases at V and 2 bases at J, leaving 6 bases unmatched. The CDR3 sequence is 16 residues long. CDR3 DNA sequence: TGCGCCAGCAGTCAATCGGAGGACAGGTTGAACTATGGCTACACCTTC. Residues: CASSQSEDRLNYGYTF.